Below are 19 T cell receptor beta chains sequenced from a single sample in a study of shared clonotypes between healthy human individuals. Measured with immunoSEQ multiplex PCR; TCRdb has only the in-frame clones, and not every one. The table records approximately 1,500,000 clones, roughly 96% of them present only once. The source material was naive CD4+ T cells sorted from blood. Subset in this sample: CD45RA+ positively selected. These receptors all come from a man aged 25-40 years in good health.

This sequence joins TRBV18 and TRBJ2-7; D perhaps matches TRBD2 (6 bases). The V gene lost 5 bases and the J gene lost 4 bases, with 12 bases spanning the gap. In germline, CDR1 is KGHSH, CDR2 LQKENI. The CDR3 contains 13 residues. The CDR3 DNA follows: TGTGCCAGCTCAAATGGAGGGCCTTACGAGCAGTACTTC. It specifies CASSNGGPYEQYF.

The gene calls are TRBV14 and TRBJ2-7, with 12 bases fitting TRBD2. The CDR3 totals 18 residues. Germline V lookup: CDR1 SGHDN, CDR2 FVKESK. V lost 1 base and J lost 2; bases outside the gene matches: 9. CDR3 region: CASSQVRTSGIFPYEQYF. DNA for the CDR3: TGTGCCAGCAGCCAAGTCCGGACTAGCGGGATATTCCCCTACGAGCAGTACTTC.

This chain joins TRBV7-8 and TRBJ2-5, with TRBD2 matching 8 bases. This CDR3 has 17 residues. Per the germline V gene, CDR1 is SGHVS and CDR2 is FQNEAQ. V dropped 0 bases and J dropped 1; count of bases not matched to a gene: 7. CDR3 in amino acids: CASSLAGAGALQETQYF. In DNA, the CDR3 is TGTGCCAGCAGCTTAGCCGGAGCGGGAGCCCTCCAAGAGACCCAGTACTTC. The full variable domain, completed using reference TRBV7-8 and TRBJ2-5, is GAGVSQSPRYKVAKRGQDVALRCDPISGHVSLFWYQQALGQGPEFLTYFQNEAQLDKSGLPSDRFFAERPEGSVSTLKIQRTQQEDSAVYLCASSLAGAGALQETQYFGPGTRLLVL.

The genes are TRBV25-1 and TRBJ2-1; 7 bases map to TRBD2. Germline values: CDR1 MGHDK, CDR2 SYGVNS. V shed 2 bases and J 5 bases; nucleotides not matched to a gene: 3. The CDR3 is made up of 14 amino acids. CDR3 protein: CASSETLANNEQFF. The CDR3 DNA follows: TGTGCCAGCAGTGAAACACTAGCGAACAATGAGCAGTTCTTC.

The V gene is TRBV5-4, the J gene TRBJ2-7, with 8 bases lining up with TRBD1. V was clipped by 5 bases and J by 1 base; unmatched bases: 2. This CDR3 region has 13 residues. Germline V gene lookup returns CDR1 SGHNT and CDR2 YYREEE (reference sequence). DNA of the CDR3: TGTGCCAGCAGGGACAGGGCGTCCTACGAGCAGTACTTC. Translating gives CASRDRASYEQYF.

The chain couples TRBV5-1 to TRBJ1-5, with unresolved D. Germline V CDR1 and CDR2: SGHRS, YFSETQ. V was cut by 4 bases and J by 3 bases, with 8 bases left in between. The CDR3 totals 13 residues. CDR3 coding DNA: TGCGCCAGCAGCGTAGGAGACAATCAGCCCCAGCATTTT. Protein: CASSVGDNQPQHF.

This chain connects TRBV27 to TRBJ1-2; D is unclear. Germline CDR1 MNHEY, CDR2 SMNVEV (reference sequence). Trimming took off 3 bases at V and 2 bases at J, with 13 bases between the two ends. CDR3 length: 15 amino acids. CDR3 protein: CASSFYGKINYGYTF. CDR3 nucleotides: TGTGCCAGCAGTTTTTATGGCAAAATCAACTATGGCTACACCTTC.

The chain couples TRBV10-3 to TRBJ1-2, with a tentative D call TRBD1 (5 bases). This CDR3 is built from 14 residues. V dropped 6 bases and J dropped 4 bases, with 15 bases sitting between them. The germline gives CDR1 ENHRY, CDR2 SYGVKD. CDR3 sequence: CAISGARVLYGYTF. Written as DNA, the CDR3 is TGTGCCATCAGCGGGGCGAGAGTTCTCTATGGCTACACCTTC.

The CDR3 spells CASSIEWAQPQHF. CDR3 in DNA: TGTGCCAGTAGTATAGAATGGGCTCAGCCCCAGCATTTT. The V and J genes are TRBV19 and TRBJ1-5; D ambiguous. Trimming took 0 bases from V and 6 from J, leaving 6 bases between them. The germline gives CDR1 LNHDA, CDR2 SQIVND (reference sequence). The CDR3 is 13 residues long.

V is TRBV5-1 and J is TRBJ2-7; 8 nucleotides agree with TRBD1. CDR1 and CDR2 from the germline V gene are SGHRS and YFSETQ. The length of the CDR3 is 15 residues. The V segment lost 9 bases and the J segment 5 bases; nucleotides outside the gene matches: 16. The CDR3, as DNA: TGCGCCACCCGACCCCAGGCGACAGGGGTACACGAGCAGTACTTC. Its protein product is CATRPQATGVHEQYF.

The chain couples TRBV10-3 to TRBJ2-3; D not certain. The CDR3 sequence is 15 residues long. Trimming shortened V by 6 bases and J by 2 bases, and 15 bases separated the two germline ends. CDR1 and CDR2 from the germline V gene are ENHRY and SYGVKD. The CDR3, as DNA: TGTGCCATCAGAGACCCGGGCCTTAACACAGATACGCAGTATTTT. This codes for CAIRDPGLNTDTQYF.

This chain connects TRBV7-9 to TRBJ1-4; a possible D gene is TRBD1 (6 bases). The ends were cut back, 5 bases at V and 5 bases at J, with 15 bases in the middle. This CDR3 comprises 15 residues. Germline values: CDR1 SEHNR, CDR2 FQNEAQ (reference sequence). The CDR3 spells CASSPPGQRNEKLFF. The CDR3 bases are TGTGCCAGCAGCCCCCCCGGACAGAGGAATGAAAAACTGTTTTTT.

The chain links TRBV4-1 to TRBJ2-3; no reliable D call. This CDR3 is built from 14 residues. Trimming removed 1 base from V and 2 bases from J, with 7 bases in between. CDR1 is MGHRA and CDR2 is YSYEKL in the germline V gene. The CDR3 loop is CASSQAVTTDTQYF. The DNA of the CDR3 is TGCGCCAGCAGCCAAGCTGTCACCACAGATACGCAGTATTTT.

This clone was found once. The chain carries TRBV7-3 and TRBJ1-1; possibly TRBD1 for D (5 bases). Trimming took off 5 bases at V and 5 bases at J, with 15 bases between the two ends. This CDR3 spans 14 amino acids. Germline lookup yields CDR1 SGHTA and CDR2 FQGTGA. The DNA of the CDR3 is TGTGCCAGCAGCCAAACCGGGACCACGACTGAAGCTTTCTTT. Amino acid sequence: CASSQTGTTTEAFF.

The chain has TRBV7-9 and TRBJ1-2; weak D call: TRBD1 (6 bases). Trimming took off 0 bases at V and 1 base at J, with 9 bases between the two ends. Germline CDR1 is SEHNR and CDR2 is FQNEAQ (reference sequence). This CDR3 comprises 15 residues. CDR3 sequence reads: CASSLAGHLNYGYTF. The CDR3 coding sequence is TGTGCCAGCAGCTTAGCGGGACATCTTAACTATGGCTACACCTTC.

The V call is TRBV18, the J call TRBJ2-1, with TRBD2 identical over 11 bases. With 3 bases clipped from V and 9 bases from J, the junction kept 7 bases outside the gene matches. Per germline, CDR1 KGHSH and CDR2 LQKENI. The CDR3 totals 15 residues. The CDR3 DNA is TGTGCCAGCTCACCCCCACTAGCGGGAGCACCTGAGCAGTTCTTC. It is translated as CASSPPLAGAPEQFF.

CDR3 in DNA: TGTGCCAGTAGTATTGTTAGCGGGAGTGTAGAGCTGTTTTTT. This sequence encodes CASSIVSGSVELFF. The V gene is TRBV19, the J gene TRBJ2-2, with 9 bases that match TRBD2. The CDR3 contains 14 residues. The junction had 7 bases not matched to a gene; V was cut back by 3 bases and J by 11 bases. Per germline, CDR1 LNHDA and CDR2 SQIVND (reference sequence).

V gene TRBV19 combines with J gene TRBJ2-1, with TRBD2 as a possible D gene (7 bases). Trimming removed 0 bases at V and 15 bases at J, with 15 bases between. The CDR3 is 13 amino acids. Germline V CDR1 and CDR2: LNHDA, SQIVND (reference sequence). CDR3 amino acids: CASSIDRGGRPFF. The CDR3 bases are TGTGCCAGTAGTATAGATAGGGGGGGACGCCCGTTCTTC.

This chain links TRBV6-6 with TRBJ1-1; D uncertain. In germline, CDR1 is MNHNY, CDR2 SVGAGI (reference sequence). CDR3 length: 13 residues. V lost 0 bases to trimming and J lost 6 bases, with 8 bases between them. The CDR3, as DNA: TGTGCCAGCAGTTACTCGAGAGAATCTGAAGCTTTCTTT. It yields the protein CASSYSRESEAFF.